This TCR beta chain originates from a study of blood T cell repertoires in COVID-19. Turning to the study itself: Sites across the United States, Italy and Spain contributed samples from acute and convalescent COVID-19. The cDNA or gDNA used as material had been derived from T cells, B-cell-depleted T cells, or PBMCs.

Per the authors' pipeline: Reference gene primers were amplified, and this amplification served to estimate nucleated cell counts. TCRdb's copy holds only in-frame clones and misses some; the assay was immunoSEQ multiplex PCR. That table supplies the V and J calls and clone size; D and trimming were determined from the DNA. The sample includes approximately 250,000 clones, approximately 86% of them seen just once. This CDR3 comprises 17 residues. The V and J ends lost 5 bases and 2 bases respectively, with 23 bases between them. Germline V gene lookup returns CDR1 SGHRS and CDR2 YFSETQ. The sample holds one count of this clone.

The sequence was obtained from a woman aged 55 to 70 with COVID-19, enrolled during active disease. The J gene is TRBJ2-7, the V gene TRBV5-1; weak D call: TRBD1 (6 bases). Sequenced input: peripheral blood. The chain's CDR3 is CASRPRPQTGIPYEQYF. CDR3 in DNA: TGCGCCAGCAGGCCAAGACCCCAAACAGGGATCCCCTACGAGCAGTACTTC.